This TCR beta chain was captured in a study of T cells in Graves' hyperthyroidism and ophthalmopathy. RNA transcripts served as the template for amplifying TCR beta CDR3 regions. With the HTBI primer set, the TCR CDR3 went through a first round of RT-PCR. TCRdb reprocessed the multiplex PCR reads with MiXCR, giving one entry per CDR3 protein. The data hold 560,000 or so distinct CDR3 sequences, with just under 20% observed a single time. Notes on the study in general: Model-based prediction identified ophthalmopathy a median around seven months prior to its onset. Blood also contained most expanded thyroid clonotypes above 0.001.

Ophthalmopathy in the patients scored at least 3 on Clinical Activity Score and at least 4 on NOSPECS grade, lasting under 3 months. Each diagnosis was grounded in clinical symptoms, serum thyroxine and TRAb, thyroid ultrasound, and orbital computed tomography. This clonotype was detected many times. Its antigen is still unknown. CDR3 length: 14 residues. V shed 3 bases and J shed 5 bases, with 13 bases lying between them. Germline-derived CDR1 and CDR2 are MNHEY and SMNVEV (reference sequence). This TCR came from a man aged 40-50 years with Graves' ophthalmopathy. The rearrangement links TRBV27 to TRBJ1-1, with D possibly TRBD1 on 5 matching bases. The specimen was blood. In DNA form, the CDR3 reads TGTGCCAGCAGTTTGTTCGTTCGGGGGACTGAAGCTTTCTTT. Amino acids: CASSLFVRGTEAFF.